Following are 10 T cell receptor beta chains from one sample sequenced in a study of cytomegalovirus exposure and HLA in healthy donors. This table comes from immunoSEQ multiplex PCR, and its TCRdb copy is limited to in-frame clones, with some not included. Altogether around 130,000 clones are present, over 85% being singletons, with the ten largest covering around 3.4%. The sample was PBMCs. These receptors originate from a man aged 25 to 40 in good health and CMV-seronegative.

The CDR3 DNA reads as TGTGCCAGCAGTTTGAGGGGGGGAGTCTCCTACGAGCAGTACTTC. The encoded protein is CASSLRGGVSYEQYF. V is TRBV27 and J is TRBJ2-7, with a tentative D call TRBD2 (7 bases). This CDR3 has 15 amino acids. Between the trimmed V and J ends, which lost 3 bases and 0 bases, there was a span of 12 bases. Germline V gives CDR1 MNHEY, CDR2 SMNVEV (reference sequence).

The chain recombines TRBV4-1 with TRBJ1-1; TRBD1 is a possible D gene (5 bases). The length of the CDR3 is 16 residues. The V end was cut by 0 bases, the J end by 5 bases, with 16 bases between. CDR1 is MGHRA and CDR2 is YSYEKL in the germline V gene. The CDR3 region is CASSQEGTGAKTEAFF. CDR3 bases: TGCGCCAGCAGCCAAGAGGGGACGGGAGCGAAGACTGAAGCTTTCTTT.

V is TRBV29-1 and J is TRBJ1-2, with TRBD1 matching over 7 bases. Germline-derived CDR1 and CDR2 are SQVTM and ANQGSEA. V lost 4 bases, J lost 8 bases, and 10 bases stayed unmatched. The CDR3 length is 13 residues. CDR3 DNA sequence: TGCAGCGTTGTAAGTCAGGGGGTGAAAGGCTACACCTTC. This sequence encodes CSVVSQGVKGYTF.

This clone was observed a single time. The chain recombines TRBV15 with TRBJ2-7; the match to TRBD1 covers 7 bases. The V segment lost 0 bases and the J segment 1 base; nucleotides outside the gene matches: 3. Germline CDR1 LNHNV, CDR2 YYDKDF (reference sequence). This CDR3 contains 15 residues. The CDR3 reads CATSRDRTGSYEQYF. CDR3 sequence (DNA): TGTGCCACCAGCAGAGATAGGACAGGTTCCTACGAGCAGTACTTC.

This clone has at least ten counts. The chain employs TRBV18 and TRBJ1-2; 8 bases are a match to TRBD1. Unmatched junction bases numbered 10, after V lost 5 bases and J lost 8 bases. The CDR3 has 14 amino acids. Germline loops: CDR1 KGHSH, CDR2 LQKENI. Here the CDR3 reads CASSDDRGSAGYTF. The CDR3 DNA sequence: TGTGCCAGCTCAGACGACAGGGGAAGTGCCGGCTACACCTTC.

The V gene is TRBV7-7, the J gene TRBJ2-2; 10 nucleotides agree with TRBD2. CDR1 is SSHAT, CDR2 FNYEAQ, per germline (reference sequence). The trim removed 1 base at V and 4 bases at J, leaving 6 bases unmatched. There are 17 residues in the CDR3. For the CDR3, the DNA is TGTGCCAGCAGCTTAGGGATAGCGGGGGGCCCCACCGGGGAGCTGTTTTTT. Its protein is CASSLGIAGGPTGELFF.

The rearrangement joins TRBV7-5 to TRBJ2-4; the table's D gene call, TRBD2, was not cross checked with the DNA. TRBV7-5 is a pseudogene. The CDR3 consists of 17 residues. Here the CDR3 reads CARRASGPRGAKNIQYF. The CDR3 nucleotides read TGTGCCAGAAGGGCGAGCGGGCCCCGCGGAGCCAAAAACATTCAGTACTTC.

V gene TRBV7-6 combines with J gene TRBJ2-2; the match to TRBD2 covers 8 bases. The germline gives CDR1 SGHVS, CDR2 FNYEAQ. Trimming removed 3 bases from V and 0 bases from J; junction bases left unmatched: 6. The CDR3 length is 17 residues. CDR3 in DNA: TGTGCCAGCAGCTTCTGGCGGGGGGCTTCGAACACCGGGGAGCTGTTTTTT. Amino acid sequence: CASSFWRGASNTGELFF.

V is TRBV7-3 and J is TRBJ1-2; 9 positions agree with TRBD1. CDR3 size: 14 residues. The germline CDR1 and CDR2 sequences are SGHTA and FQGTGA. V shed 3 bases and J 4 bases; nucleotides not matched to a gene: 3. The CDR3 reads CASSFTGGGYGYTF. The DNA of the CDR3 is TGTGCCAGCAGCTTCACAGGGGGCGGCTATGGCTACACCTTC.

The genes are TRBV28 and TRBJ1-6; 7 bases fit TRBD1. Unmatched junction bases numbered 11, after V lost 4 bases and J lost 11 bases. The CDR3 loop spans 15 amino acids. Germline V gene lookup returns CDR1 MDHEN and CDR2 SYDVKM. This chain's CDR3 is CASSSIDRVLAPLHF. In DNA, the CDR3 is TGTGCCAGCAGTTCCATTGACAGGGTCCTCGCACCCCTCCACTTT.